This TCR beta chain was sequenced in a study of early T cells in non-severe SARS-CoV-2 infection. Study-wide background: Chains were unpaired, as sequencing was done on bulk RNA from unsorted whole blood.

Unique molecular identifiers were attached to individual cDNA molecules. In TCRdb, the 5' RACE reads were re-called with MiXCR into one record per CDR3 protein. The sample records about 30,000 distinct CDR3 sequences, 5.8% being singletons. This clonotype was observed a few times. V lost 4 bases, J lost 3 bases, and 3 bases lay in between. Germline CDR1 reads SGHDN; CDR2 reads FVKESK. The CDR3 is made up of 11 amino acids. Specimen: whole blood. The receptor comes from an adult who was a healthcare worker with PCR-confirmed SARS-CoV-2 infection or an uninfected control (not recorded which). The chain uses TRBV14 and TRBJ1-1; D unclear. The CDR3 sequence: CASSLHTEAFF. CDR3 DNA sequence: TGTGCCAGCAGCCTTCACACTGAAGCTTTCTTT.